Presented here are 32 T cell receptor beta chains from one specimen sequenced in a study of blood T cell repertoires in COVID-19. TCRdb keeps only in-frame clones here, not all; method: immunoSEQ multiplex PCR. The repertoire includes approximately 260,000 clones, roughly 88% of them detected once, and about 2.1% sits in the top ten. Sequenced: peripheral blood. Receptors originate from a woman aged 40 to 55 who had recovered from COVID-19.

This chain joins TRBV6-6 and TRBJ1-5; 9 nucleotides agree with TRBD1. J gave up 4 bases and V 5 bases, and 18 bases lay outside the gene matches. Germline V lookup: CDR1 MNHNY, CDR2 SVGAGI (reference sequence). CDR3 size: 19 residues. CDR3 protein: CASSQTGGTGGFPNQPQHF. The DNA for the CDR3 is TGTGCCAGCAGTCAAACCGGCGGTACAGGGGGCTTTCCTAATCAGCCCCAGCATTTT.

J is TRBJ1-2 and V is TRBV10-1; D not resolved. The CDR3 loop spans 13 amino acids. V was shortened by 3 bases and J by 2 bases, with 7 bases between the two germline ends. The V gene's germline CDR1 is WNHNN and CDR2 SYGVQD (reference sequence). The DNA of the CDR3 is TGCGCCAGCAGTGAATATCCCAACTATGGCTACACCTTC. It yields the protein CASSEYPNYGYTF.

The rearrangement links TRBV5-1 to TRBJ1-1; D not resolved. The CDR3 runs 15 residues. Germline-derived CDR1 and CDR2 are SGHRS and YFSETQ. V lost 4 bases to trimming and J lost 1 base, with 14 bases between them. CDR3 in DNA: TGCGCCAGCAGCCCAGAGGGTACGCGGAACACTGAAGCTTTCTTT. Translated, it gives CASSPEGTRNTEAFF.

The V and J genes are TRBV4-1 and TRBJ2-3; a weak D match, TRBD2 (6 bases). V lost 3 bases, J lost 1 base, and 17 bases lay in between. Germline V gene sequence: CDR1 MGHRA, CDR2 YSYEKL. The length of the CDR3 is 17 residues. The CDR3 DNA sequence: TGCGCCAGCAGCCAGGAAAGACTAGGCTTTGGCACAGATACGCAGTATTTT. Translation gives CASSQERLGFGTDTQYF.

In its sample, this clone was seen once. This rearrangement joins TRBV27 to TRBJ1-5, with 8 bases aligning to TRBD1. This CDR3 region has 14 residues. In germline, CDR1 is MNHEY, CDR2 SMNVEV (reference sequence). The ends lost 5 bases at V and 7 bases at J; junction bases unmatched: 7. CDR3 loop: CASSARQGRQPQHF. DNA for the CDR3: TGTGCCAGCAGTGCTAGACAGGGGCGGCAGCCCCAGCATTTT.

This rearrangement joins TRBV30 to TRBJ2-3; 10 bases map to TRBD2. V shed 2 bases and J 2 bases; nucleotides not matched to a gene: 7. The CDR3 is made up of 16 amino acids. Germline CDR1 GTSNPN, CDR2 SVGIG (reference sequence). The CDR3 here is CAWSILGLATTDTQYF. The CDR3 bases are TGTGCCTGGAGTATCTTGGGACTAGCGACCACAGATACGCAGTATTTT.

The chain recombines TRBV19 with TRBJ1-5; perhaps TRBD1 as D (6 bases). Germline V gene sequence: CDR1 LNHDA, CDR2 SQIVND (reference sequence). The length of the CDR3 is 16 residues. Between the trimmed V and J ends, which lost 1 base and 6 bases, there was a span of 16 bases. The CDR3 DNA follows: TGTGCCAGTAGTATAGTCAACGGGGGGCAAGCTCAGCCCCAGCATTTT. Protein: CASSIVNGGQAQPQHF. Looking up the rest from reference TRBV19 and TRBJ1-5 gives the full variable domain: DGGITQSPKYLFRKEGQNVTLSCEQNLNHDAMYWYRQDPGQGLRLIYYSQIVNDFQKGDIAEGYSVSREKKESFPLTVTSAQKNPTAFYLCASSIVNGGQAQPQHFGDGTRLSIL.

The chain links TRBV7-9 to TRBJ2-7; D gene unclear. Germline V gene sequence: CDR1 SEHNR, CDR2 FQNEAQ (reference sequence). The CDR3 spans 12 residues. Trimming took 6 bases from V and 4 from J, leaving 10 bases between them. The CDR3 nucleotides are TGTGCCAGCAGTCTTTGGCAATACGAGCAGTACTTC. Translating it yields CASSLWQYEQYF.

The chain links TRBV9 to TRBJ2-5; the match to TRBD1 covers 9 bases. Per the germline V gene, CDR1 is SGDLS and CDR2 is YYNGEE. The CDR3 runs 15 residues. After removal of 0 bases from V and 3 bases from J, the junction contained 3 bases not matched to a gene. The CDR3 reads CASSVGTGVKETQYF. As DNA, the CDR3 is TGTGCCAGCAGCGTAGGGACAGGGGTTAAAGAGACCCAGTACTTC. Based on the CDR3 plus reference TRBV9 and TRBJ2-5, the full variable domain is DSGVTQTPKHLITATGQRVTLRCSPRSGDLSVYWYQQSLDQGLQFLIQYYNGEERAKGNILERFSAQQFPDLHSELNLSSLELGDSALYFCASSVGTGVKETQYFGPGTRLLVL.

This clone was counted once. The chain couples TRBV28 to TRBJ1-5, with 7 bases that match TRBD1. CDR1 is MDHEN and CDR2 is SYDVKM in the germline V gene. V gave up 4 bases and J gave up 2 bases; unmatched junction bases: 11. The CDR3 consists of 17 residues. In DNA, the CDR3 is TGTGCCAGCAGTTGTATCCTCCGGGACAGCTGCAATCAGCCCCAGCATTTT. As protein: CASSCILRDSCNQPQHF.

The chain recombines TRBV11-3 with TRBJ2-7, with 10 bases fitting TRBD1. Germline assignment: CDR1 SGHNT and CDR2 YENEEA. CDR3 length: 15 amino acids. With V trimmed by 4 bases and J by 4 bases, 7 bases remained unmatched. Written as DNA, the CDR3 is TGTGCCAGCAGCTCACGGACAGGGGGAGGATACGAGCAGTACTTC. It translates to CASSSRTGGGYEQYF.

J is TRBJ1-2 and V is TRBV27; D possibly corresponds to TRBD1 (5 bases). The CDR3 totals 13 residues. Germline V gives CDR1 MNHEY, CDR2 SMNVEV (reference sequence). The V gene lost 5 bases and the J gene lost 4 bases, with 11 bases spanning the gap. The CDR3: CASSPGLTYGYTF. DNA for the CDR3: TGTGCCAGCAGTCCGGGACTTACCTATGGCTACACCTTC.

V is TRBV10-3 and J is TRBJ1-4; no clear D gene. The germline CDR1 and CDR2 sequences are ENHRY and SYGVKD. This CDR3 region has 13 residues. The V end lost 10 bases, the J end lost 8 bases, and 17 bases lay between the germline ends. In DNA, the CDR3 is TGTGCCACCAACGGAGCCGACGGGGAAAAACTGTTTTTT. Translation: CATNGADGEKLFF.

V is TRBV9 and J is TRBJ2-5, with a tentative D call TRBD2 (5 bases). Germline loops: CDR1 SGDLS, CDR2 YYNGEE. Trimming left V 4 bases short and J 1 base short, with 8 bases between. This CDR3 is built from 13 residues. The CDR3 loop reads CASSPGGQETQYF. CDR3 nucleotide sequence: TGTGCCAGCAGCCCCGGAGGCCAAGAGACCCAGTACTTC.

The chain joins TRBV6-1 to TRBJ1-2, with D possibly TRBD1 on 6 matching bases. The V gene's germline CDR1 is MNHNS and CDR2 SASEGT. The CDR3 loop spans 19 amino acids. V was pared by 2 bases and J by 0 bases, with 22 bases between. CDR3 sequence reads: CASSEMSVTGIWSNYGYTF. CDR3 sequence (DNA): TGTGCCAGCAGTGAAATGTCCGTGACAGGTATTTGGTCTAACTATGGCTACACCTTC.

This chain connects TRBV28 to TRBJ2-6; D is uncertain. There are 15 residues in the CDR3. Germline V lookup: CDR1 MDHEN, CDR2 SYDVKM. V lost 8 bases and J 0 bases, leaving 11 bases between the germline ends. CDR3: CASYGPNSGANVLTF. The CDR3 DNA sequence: TGTGCCAGCTACGGTCCAAACTCTGGGGCCAACGTCCTGACTTTC.

This chain's CDR3 is CASSLDAGIQETQYF. The DNA for the CDR3 is TGCGCCAGCAGCTTGGACGCCGGGATCCAAGAGACCCAGTACTTC. The gene calls are TRBV5-1 and TRBJ2-5; TRBD2 is a possible D gene (5 bases). V lost 0 bases and J lost 1, with 10 bases in between. Germline V gene data show CDR1 as SGHRS and CDR2 as YFSETQ. This CDR3 contains 15 residues. The entire variable domain, with the rest obtained from reference TRBV5-1 and TRBJ2-5, is as follows: KAGVTQTPRYLIKTRGQQVTLSCSPISGHRSVSWYQQTPGQGLQFLFEYFSETQRNKGNFPGRFSGRQFSNSRSEMNVSTLELGDSALYLCASSLDAGIQETQYFGPGTRLLVL.

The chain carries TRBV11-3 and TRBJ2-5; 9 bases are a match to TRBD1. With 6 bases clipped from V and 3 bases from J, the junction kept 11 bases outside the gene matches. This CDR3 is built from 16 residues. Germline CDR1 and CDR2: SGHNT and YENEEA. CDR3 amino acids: CASSPRDRVIEETQYF. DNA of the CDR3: TGTGCCAGCAGTCCTAGGGACAGGGTTATCGAAGAGACCCAGTACTTC.

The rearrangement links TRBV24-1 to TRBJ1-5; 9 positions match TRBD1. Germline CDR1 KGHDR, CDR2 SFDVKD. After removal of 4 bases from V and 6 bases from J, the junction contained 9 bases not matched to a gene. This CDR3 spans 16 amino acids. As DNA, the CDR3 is TGTGCCACCAGTGAAACCGGGACAGGGATTAGTCAGCCCCAGCATTTT. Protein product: CATSETGTGISQPQHF.

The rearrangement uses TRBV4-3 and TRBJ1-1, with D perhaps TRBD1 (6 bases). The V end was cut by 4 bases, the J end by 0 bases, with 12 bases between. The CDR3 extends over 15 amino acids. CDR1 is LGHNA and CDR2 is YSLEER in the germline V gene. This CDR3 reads CASSRTDRMNTEAFF. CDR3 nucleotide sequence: TGCGCCAGCAGCCGAACCGACAGGATGAACACTGAAGCTTTCTTT.

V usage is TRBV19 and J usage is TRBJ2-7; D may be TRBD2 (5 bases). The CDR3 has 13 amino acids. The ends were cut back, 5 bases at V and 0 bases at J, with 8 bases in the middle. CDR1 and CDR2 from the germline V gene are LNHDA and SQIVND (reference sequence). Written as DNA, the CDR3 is TGTGCCAGTAGTGAGCGGAGCTCCTACGAGCAGTACTTC. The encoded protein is CASSERSSYEQYF.

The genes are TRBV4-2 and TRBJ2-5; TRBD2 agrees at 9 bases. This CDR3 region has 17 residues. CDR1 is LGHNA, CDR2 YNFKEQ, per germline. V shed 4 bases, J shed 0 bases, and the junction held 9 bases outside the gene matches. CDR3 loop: CASSRGGGANYQETQYF. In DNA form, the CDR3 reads TGTGCCAGCAGCCGGGGCGGGGGGGCCAATTACCAAGAGACCCAGTACTTC.

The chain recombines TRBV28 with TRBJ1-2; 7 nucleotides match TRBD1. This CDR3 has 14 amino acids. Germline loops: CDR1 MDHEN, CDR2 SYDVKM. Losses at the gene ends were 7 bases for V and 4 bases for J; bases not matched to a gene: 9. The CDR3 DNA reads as TGTGCCAGCATGGTAACAGGGGAGGCCTATGGCTACACCTTC. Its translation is CASMVTGEAYGYTF.

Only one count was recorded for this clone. The chain's CDR3 is CASRQGTHSPLHF. Written as DNA, the CDR3 is TGCGCCAGCAGACAGGGTACCCATTCACCCCTCCACTTT. The chain uses TRBV10-2 and TRBJ1-6; D is possibly TRBD1 (6 bases). This CDR3 comprises 13 residues. From germline, CDR1 is WSHSY and CDR2 SAAADI. The V end was cut by 6 bases, the J end by 8 bases, with 11 bases between.

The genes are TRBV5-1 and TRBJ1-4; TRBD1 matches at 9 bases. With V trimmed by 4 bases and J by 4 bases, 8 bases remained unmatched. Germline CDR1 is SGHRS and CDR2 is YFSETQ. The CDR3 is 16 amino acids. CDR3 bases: TGCGCCAGCAGCCTCCCACAGACAGGGGGTAATGAAAAACTGTTTTTT. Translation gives CASSLPQTGGNEKLFF.

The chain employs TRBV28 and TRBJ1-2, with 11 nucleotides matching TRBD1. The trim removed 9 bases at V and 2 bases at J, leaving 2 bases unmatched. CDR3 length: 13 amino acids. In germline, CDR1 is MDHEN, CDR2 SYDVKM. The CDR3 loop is CASRDRGNYGYTF. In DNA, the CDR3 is TGTGCCAGTAGGGACAGGGGGAACTATGGCTACACCTTC.

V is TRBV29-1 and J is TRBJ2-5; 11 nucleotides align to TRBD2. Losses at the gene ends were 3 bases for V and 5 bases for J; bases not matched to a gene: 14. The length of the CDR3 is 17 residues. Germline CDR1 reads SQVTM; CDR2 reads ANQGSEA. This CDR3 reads CSVDRPRGSGRGETQYF. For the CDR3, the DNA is TGCAGCGTTGACAGGCCTCGGGGTAGCGGGAGGGGGGAGACCCAGTACTTC.

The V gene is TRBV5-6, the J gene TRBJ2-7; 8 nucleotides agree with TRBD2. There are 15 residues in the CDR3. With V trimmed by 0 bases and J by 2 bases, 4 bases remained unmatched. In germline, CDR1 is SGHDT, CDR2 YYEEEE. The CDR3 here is CASSLGSGTPYEQYF. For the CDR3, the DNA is TGTGCCAGCAGCTTGGGTAGCGGGACCCCCTACGAGCAGTACTTC.

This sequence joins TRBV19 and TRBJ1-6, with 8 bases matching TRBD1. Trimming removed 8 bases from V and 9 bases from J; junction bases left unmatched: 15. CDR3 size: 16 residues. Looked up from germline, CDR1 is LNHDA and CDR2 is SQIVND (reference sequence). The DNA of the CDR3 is TGTGCCAGTTGGAATGGGGGAACAGGGGGAGGTTCACCCCTCCACTTT. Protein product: CASWNGGTGGGSPLHF.

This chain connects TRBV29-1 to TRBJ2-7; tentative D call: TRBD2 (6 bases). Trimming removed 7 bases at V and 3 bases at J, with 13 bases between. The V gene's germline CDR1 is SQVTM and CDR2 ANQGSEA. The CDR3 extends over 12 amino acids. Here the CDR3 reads CSARLGSYEQYF. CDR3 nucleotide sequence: TGCAGCGCTCGACTAGGGAGCTACGAGCAGTACTTC.

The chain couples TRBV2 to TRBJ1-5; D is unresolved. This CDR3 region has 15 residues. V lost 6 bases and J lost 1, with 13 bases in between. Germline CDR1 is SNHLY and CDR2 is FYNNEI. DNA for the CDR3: TGTGCCAGCAGAGGTTGGGCAGGCAGCAATCAGCCCCAGCATTTT. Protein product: CASRGWAGSNQPQHF. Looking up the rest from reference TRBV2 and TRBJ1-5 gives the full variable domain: EPEVTQTPSHQVTQMGQEVILRCVPISNHLYFYWYRQILGQKVEFLVSFYNNEISEKSEIFDDQFSVERPDGSNFTLKIRSTKLEDSAMYFCASRGWAGSNQPQHFGDGTRLSIL.

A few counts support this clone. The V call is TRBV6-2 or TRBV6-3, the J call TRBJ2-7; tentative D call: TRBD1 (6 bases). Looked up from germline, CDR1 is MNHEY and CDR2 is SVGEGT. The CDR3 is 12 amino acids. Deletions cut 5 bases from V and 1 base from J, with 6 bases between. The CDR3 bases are TGTGCCAGCAGTACAGGGTCCTACGAGCAGTACTTC. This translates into CASSTGSYEQYF.